This TCR beta chain was recovered during a study of blood T cell repertoires in COVID-19. Cohorts were assigned according to the clinical history that participants reported. The CDR3 extends over 13 amino acids. Trimming cost V 2 bases and J 6 bases, with 10 bases left between them. The V gene's germline CDR1 is SGHTA and CDR2 FQGNSA. The method was immunoSEQ multiplex PCR; TCRdb's version includes in-frame clones alone and lacks a portion of them. Here the sample spans roughly 220,000 clones, roughly 80% being singletons. This TCR was sampled from a woman aged 40-49 years with acute COVID-19. Specimen: PBMCs or T cells enriched from blood (not recorded which). V and J are TRBV7-2 and TRBJ1-1, with D possibly matching TRBD1 (5 bases). The CDR3 sequence is CASSLSRESEAFF. The DNA of the CDR3 is TGTGCCAGCAGCTTATCCAGGGAATCTGAAGCTTTCTTT.